This T cell receptor (beta chain) was sequenced during a study of T cell responses to AZD1222 COVID-19 vaccine. Study findings and constraints: Variant regions that are unmutated are reportedly the target of nearly half of spike-specific TCRs. Spike-specific TCR breadth and depth rose after two AZD1222 doses. Clonal diversity was possibly underestimated, and white British individuals and females predominated among donors. Spike-wide coverage was observed for vaccine-associated CD4 TCRs, with dominant responses at 160-218 and 743-854.

Trimming took 4 bases from V and 0 from J; bases not matched to a gene: 6. This CDR3 spans 17 amino acids. CDR1 and CDR2 (germline): SGHDT, YYEEEE. Clones were read by immunoSEQ multiplex PCR, and TCRdb kept only the in-frame ones, dropping some. Among about 84,000 clones listed, approximately 85% were seen once. Points on this clone: Its antigen remains unknown.

This receptor was obtained from an adult who received the AZD1222 COVID-19 vaccine. The chain combines TRBV5-6 with TRBJ2-4, with 11 bases matching TRBD1. Sample: peripheral blood, taken 28 days after the second AZD1222 dose. The CDR3 DNA reads TGTGCCAGCAGCCAGGACAGGGGGCACCTAGCCAAAAACATTCAGTACTTC. This codes for CASSQDRGHLAKNIQYF.